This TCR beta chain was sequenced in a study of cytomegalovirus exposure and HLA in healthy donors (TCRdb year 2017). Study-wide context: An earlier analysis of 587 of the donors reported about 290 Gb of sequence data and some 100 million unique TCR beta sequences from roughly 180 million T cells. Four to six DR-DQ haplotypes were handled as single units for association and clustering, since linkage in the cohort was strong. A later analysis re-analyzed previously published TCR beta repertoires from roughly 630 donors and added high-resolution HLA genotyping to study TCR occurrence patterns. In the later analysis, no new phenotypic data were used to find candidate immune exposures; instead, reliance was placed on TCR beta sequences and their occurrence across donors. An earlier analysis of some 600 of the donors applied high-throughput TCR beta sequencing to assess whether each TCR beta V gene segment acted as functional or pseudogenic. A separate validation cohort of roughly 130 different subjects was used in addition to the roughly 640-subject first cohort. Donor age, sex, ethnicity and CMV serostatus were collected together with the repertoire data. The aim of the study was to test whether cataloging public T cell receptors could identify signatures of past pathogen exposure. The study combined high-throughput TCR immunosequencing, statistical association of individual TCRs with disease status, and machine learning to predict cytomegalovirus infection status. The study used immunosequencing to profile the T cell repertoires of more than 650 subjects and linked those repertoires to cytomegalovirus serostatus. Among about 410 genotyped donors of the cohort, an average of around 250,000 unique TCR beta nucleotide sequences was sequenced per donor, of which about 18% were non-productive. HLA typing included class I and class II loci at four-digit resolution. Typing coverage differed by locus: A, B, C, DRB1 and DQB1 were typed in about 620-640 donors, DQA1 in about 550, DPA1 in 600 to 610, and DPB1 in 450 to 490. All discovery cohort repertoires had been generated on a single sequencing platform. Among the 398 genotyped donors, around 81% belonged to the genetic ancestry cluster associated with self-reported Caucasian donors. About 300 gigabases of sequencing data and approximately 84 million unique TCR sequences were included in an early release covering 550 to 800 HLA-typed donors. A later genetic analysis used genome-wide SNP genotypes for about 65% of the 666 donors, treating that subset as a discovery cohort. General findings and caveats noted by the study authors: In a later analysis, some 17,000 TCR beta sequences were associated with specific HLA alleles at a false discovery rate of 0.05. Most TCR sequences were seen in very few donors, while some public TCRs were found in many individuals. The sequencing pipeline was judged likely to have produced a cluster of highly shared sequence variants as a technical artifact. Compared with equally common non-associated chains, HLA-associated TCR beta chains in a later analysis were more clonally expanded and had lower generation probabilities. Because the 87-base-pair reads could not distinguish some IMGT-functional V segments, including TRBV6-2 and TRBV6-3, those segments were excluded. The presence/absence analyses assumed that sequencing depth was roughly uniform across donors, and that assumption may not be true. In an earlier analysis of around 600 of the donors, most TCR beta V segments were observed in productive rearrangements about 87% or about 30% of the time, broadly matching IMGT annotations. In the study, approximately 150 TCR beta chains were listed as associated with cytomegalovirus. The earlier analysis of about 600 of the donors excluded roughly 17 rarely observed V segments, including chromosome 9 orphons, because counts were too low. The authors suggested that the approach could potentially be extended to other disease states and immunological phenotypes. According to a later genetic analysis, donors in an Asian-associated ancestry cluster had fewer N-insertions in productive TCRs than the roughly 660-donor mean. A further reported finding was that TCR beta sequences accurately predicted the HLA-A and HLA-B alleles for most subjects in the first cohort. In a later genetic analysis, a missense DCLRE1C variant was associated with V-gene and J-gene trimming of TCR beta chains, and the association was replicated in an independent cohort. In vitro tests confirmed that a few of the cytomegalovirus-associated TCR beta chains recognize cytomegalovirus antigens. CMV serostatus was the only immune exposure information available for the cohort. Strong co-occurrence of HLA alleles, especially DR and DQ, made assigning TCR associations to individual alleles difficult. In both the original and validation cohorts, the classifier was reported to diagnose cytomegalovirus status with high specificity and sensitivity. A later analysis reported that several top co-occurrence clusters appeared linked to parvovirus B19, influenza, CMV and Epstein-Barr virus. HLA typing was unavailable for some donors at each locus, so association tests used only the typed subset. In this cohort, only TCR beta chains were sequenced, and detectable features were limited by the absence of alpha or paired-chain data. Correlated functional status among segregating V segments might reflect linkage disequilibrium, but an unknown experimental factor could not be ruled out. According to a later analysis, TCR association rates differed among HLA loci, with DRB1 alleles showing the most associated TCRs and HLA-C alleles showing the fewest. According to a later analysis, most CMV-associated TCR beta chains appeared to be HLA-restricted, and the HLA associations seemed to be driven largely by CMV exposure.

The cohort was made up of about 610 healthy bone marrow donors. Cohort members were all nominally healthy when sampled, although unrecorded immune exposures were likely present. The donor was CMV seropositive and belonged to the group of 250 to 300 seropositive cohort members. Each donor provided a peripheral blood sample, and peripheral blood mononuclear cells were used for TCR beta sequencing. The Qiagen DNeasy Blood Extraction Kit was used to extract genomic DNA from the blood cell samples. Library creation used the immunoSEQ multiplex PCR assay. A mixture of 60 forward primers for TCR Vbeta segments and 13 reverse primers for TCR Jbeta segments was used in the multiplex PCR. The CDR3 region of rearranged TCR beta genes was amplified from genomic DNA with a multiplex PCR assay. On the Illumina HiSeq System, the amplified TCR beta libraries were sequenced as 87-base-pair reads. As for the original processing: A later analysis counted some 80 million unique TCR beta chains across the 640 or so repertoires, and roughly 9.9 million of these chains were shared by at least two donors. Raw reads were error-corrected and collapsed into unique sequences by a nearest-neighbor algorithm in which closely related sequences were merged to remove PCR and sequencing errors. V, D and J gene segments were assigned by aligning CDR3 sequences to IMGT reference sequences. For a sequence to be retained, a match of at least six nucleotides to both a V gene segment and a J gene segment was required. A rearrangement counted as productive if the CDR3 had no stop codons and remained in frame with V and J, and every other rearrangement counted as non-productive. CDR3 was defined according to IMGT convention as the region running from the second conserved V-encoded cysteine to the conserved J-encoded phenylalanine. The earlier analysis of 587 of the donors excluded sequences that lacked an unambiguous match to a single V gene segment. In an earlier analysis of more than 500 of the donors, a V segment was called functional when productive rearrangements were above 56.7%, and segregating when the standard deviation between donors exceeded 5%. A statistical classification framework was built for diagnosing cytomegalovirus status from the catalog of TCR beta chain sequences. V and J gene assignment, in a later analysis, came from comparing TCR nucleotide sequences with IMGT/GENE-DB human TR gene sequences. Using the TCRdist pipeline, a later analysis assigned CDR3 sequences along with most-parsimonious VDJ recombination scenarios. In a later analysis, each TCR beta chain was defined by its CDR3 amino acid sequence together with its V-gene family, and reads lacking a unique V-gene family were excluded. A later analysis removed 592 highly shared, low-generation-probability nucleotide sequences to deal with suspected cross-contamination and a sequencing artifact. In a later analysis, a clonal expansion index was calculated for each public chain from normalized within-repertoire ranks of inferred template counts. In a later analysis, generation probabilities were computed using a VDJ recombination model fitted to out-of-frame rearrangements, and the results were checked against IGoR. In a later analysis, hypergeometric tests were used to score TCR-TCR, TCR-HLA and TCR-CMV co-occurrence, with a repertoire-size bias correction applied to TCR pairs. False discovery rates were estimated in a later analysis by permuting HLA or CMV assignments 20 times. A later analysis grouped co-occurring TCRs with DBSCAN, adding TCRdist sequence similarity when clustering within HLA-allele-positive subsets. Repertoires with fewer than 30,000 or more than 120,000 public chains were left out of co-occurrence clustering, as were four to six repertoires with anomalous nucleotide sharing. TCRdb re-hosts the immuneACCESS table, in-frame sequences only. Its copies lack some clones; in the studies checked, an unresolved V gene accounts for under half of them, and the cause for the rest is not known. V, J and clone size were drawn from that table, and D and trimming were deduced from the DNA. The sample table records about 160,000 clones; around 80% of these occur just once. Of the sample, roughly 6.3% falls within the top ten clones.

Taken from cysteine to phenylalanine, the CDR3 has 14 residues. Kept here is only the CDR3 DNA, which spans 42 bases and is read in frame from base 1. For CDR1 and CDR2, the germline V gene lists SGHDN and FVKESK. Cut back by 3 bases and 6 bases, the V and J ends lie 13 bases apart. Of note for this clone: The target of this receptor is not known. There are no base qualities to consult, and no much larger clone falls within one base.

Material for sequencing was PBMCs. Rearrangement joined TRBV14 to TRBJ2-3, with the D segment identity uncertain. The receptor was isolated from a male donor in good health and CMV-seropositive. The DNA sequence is TGTGCCAGCAGCCACTCCCCCTTCCAGGATACGCAGTATTTT. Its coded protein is CASSHSPFQDTQYF.